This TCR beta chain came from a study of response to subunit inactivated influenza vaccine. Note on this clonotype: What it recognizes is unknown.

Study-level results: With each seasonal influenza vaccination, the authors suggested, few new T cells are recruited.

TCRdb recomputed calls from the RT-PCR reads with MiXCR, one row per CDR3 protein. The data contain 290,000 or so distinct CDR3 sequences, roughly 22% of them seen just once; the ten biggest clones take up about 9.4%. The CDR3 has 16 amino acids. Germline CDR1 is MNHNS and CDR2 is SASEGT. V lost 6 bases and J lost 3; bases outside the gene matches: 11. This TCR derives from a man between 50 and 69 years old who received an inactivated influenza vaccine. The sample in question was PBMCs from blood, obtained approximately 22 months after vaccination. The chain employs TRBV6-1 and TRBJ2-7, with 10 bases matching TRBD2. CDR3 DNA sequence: TGTGCCAGCAGCCTCCTAGCGGGAGCCTTAATCTACGAGCAGTACTTC. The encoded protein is CASSLLAGALIYEQYF.